The 18 T cell receptor beta chains given below trace back to one sample, sequenced in a study of vaccination and CD4 T cells after COVID-19. No antigen is known for these receptors. The treatment: roughly 11-day PBMC culture with coronavirus spike peptide pools or control peptides (ViraFEST assay). Once obtained from cultured CD4+ T cells, the DNA was sequenced using the Oncomine TCR Beta short-read assay. TCRdb re-called the PCR reads through MiXCR, storing one row per CDR3 protein. The table has about 17,000 distinct CDR3 sequences, approximately 31% seen once. The sample consisted of cultured CD4+ T cells from blood. The receptors derive from a human donor with COVID-19.

The gene calls are TRBV2 and TRBJ2-1; D not resolved. The V and J ends lost 8 bases and 7 bases respectively, with 9 bases between them. The CDR3 length is 11 residues. CDR1 SNHLY and CDR2 FYNNEI come from the germline V gene. This CDR3 is CASVLRNEQFF. Here the CDR3 DNA reads TGTGCCAGCGTTCTCAGGAATGAGCAGTTCTTC.

The chain links TRBV6-1 to TRBJ1-1; a possible D gene is TRBD1 (5 bases). The CDR3 length is 14 residues. V lost 6 bases, J lost 3 bases, and 14 bases lay in between. Germline assignment: CDR1 MNHNS and CDR2 SASEGT. The CDR3 reads CASSSGLGDTEAFF. In nucleotides, the CDR3 is TGTGCCAGCAGCTCAGGTTTAGGGGACACTGAAGCTTTCTTT.

This clonotype appeared a few times. The V and J genes are TRBV7-2 and TRBJ1-2, with 9 bases identical to TRBD1. V lost 4 bases, J lost 4 bases, and 10 bases stayed unmatched. Germline V gene sequence: CDR1 SGHTA, CDR2 FQGNSA. CDR3 length equals 16 residues. The CDR3 DNA is TGTGCCAGCAGCTCAACGGGACAGGGTTTGAGCTATGGCTACACCTTC. As protein: CASSSTGQGLSYGYTF. Full variable domain (missing parts from reference TRBV7-2 and TRBJ1-2): GAGVSQSPSNKVTEKGKDVELRCDPISGHTALYWYRQSLGQGLEFLIYFQGNSAPDKSGLPSDRFSAERTGGSVSTLTIQRTQQEDSAVYLCASSSTGQGLSYGYTFGSGTRLTVV.

This clonotype is classed as medium-sized (0.01 to 0.1%). This rearrangement joins TRBV20-1 to TRBJ1-2, with 7 nucleotides matching TRBD1. Germline CDR1 is DFQATT and CDR2 is SNEGSKA (reference sequence). Trimming removed 3 bases from V and 2 bases from J; junction bases left unmatched: 3. The CDR3 sequence is 13 residues long. The CDR3 coding sequence is TGCAGTGCTAGGCGGGACAGAAACTATGGCTACACCTTC. Its translation is CSARRDRNYGYTF.

The chain combines TRBV20-1 with TRBJ1-2; 9 bases are shared with TRBD1. The V gene end was trimmed by 3 bases and the J gene end by 1 base; junction bases not matched to a gene: 3. CDR1 and CDR2 (germline): DFQATT, SNEGSKA (reference sequence). The CDR3 sequence is 14 residues long. DNA for the CDR3: TGCAGTGCTAGGGGGGACAGGGATAACTATGGCTACACCTTC. Translating it yields CSARGDRDNYGYTF.

This clonotype was seen more than once but under ten times. This chain links TRBV19 with TRBJ2-1; 8 bases match TRBD2. Germline lookup yields CDR1 LNHDA and CDR2 SQIVND (reference sequence). V lost 7 bases and J lost 0; bases outside the gene matches: 11. This CDR3 region has 17 residues. The CDR3 sequence is CASIRSGGAGSYNEQFF. The CDR3, as DNA: TGTGCCAGTATCCGCTCGGGGGGGGCAGGCTCCTACAATGAGCAGTTCTTC. The full variable domain, in which reference TRBV19 and TRBJ2-1 provide the parts outside the CDR3, is DGGITQSPKYLFRKEGQNVTLSCEQNLNHDAMYWYRQDPGQGLRLIYYSQIVNDFQKGDIAEGYSVSREKKESFPLTVTSAQKNPTAFYLCASIRSGGAGSYNEQFFGPGTRLTVL.

Here the CDR3 DNA reads TGTGCCAGCAGCTTAGTCGGACAGGGTTACGAGCAGTACTTC. This sequence encodes CASSLVGQGYEQYF. V is TRBV7-6 and J is TRBJ2-7; 8 bases match TRBD1. There are 14 residues in the CDR3. CDR1 and CDR2 from the germline V gene are SGHVS and FNYEAQ. Losses at the gene ends were 1 base for V and 4 bases for J; bases not matched to a gene: 3.

This clonotype showed up just a few times. The rearrangement uses TRBV4-3 and TRBJ1-1, with D hard to call. Trimming cost V 0 bases and J 1 base, with 9 bases left between them. Per the germline V gene, CDR1 is LGHNA and CDR2 is YSLEER. The CDR3 contains 15 residues. DNA of the CDR3: TGCGCCAGCAGCCAAGATGGCGGAGGGAACACTGAAGCTTTCTTT. It is translated as CASSQDGGGNTEAFF.

This clonotype has a handful of counts. This chain connects TRBV11-3 to TRBJ1-2; 7 bases agree with TRBD1. CDR1 and CDR2 from the germline V gene are SGHNT and YENEEA. With V trimmed by 4 bases and J by 4 bases, 3 bases remained unmatched. This CDR3 comprises 13 residues. CDR3 region: CASSSGTAYGYTF. The CDR3 DNA reads as TGTGCCAGCAGCTCAGGGACAGCCTATGGCTACACCTTC.

The sample holds a few counts of this clonotype. The chain joins TRBV10-2 to TRBJ2-2; 7 bases fit TRBD1. Germline values: CDR1 WSHSY, CDR2 SAAADI. V trimming: 10 bases; J trimming: 6 bases; junction bases outside the gene matches: 5. The CDR3 consists of 12 residues. The CDR3 reads CATRQGSGELFF. The CDR3 DNA reads TGCGCCACCCGACAGGGCTCCGGGGAGCTGTTTTTT.

This chain links TRBV11-2 with TRBJ2-3; TRBD1 agrees at 8 bases. Germline values: CDR1 SGHAT, CDR2 FQNNGV. Trimming removed 5 bases from V and 10 bases from J; junction bases left unmatched: 14. The CDR3 contains 15 residues. As DNA, the CDR3 is TGTGCCAGCAGCAGGACAGGGTCGGGGGCGTTCCCGCAGTATTTT. Its protein product is CASSRTGSGAFPQYF.

This clonotype was recorded a few times. The chain links TRBV11-2 to TRBJ1-4; D might be TRBD1 (5 bases). The V gene's germline CDR1 is SGHAT and CDR2 FQNNGV. This CDR3 has 15 residues. The germline V and J ends were trimmed by 5 bases and 7 bases, with 17 bases remaining between them. As DNA, the CDR3 is TGTGCCAGCAGCATTACGGTGCCTGGGGGTGAAAAACTGTTTTTT. Residues: CASSITVPGGEKLFF.

The V call is TRBV7-9, the J call TRBJ1-3; tentative D call: TRBD1 (6 bases). CDR3 length equals 18 residues. Trimming stripped 3 bases from V and 0 bases from J, with 18 bases between. Germline values: CDR1 SEHNR, CDR2 FQNEAQ (reference sequence). The CDR3 protein is CASSFPGTRNRSGNTIYF. CDR3 sequence (DNA): TGTGCCAGCAGCTTCCCCGGGACACGAAACCGCTCTGGAAACACCATATATTTT.

The chain has TRBV5-1 and TRBJ1-5, with 7 bases matching TRBD1. Germline CDR1 is SGHRS and CDR2 is YFSETQ. The CDR3 runs to 15 residues. With 0 bases clipped from V and 7 bases from J, the junction kept 7 bases outside the gene matches. This chain's CDR3 is CASSLDSGGEQPQHF. The CDR3 DNA reads as TGCGCCAGCAGCTTGGATTCAGGGGGAGAGCAGCCCCAGCATTTT.

V and J are TRBV19 and TRBJ2-2, with TRBD1 matching 7 bases. Germline values: CDR1 LNHDA, CDR2 SQIVND (reference sequence). The V and J ends lost 9 bases and 1 base, in that order; junction bases with no gene match: 11. The CDR3 contains 16 residues. For the CDR3, the DNA is TGTGCCAGCACGGGACAGAAGACGCGGAACACCGGGGAGCTGTTTTTT. It yields the protein CASTGQKTRNTGELFF.

The chain couples TRBV2 to TRBJ2-7; TRBD1 matches at 9 bases. The junction had 7 bases not matched to a gene; V was cut back by 6 bases and J by 7 bases. Germline assignment: CDR1 SNHLY and CDR2 FYNNEI. The CDR3 length is 13 residues. CDR3: CASSPGQGSEQYF. CDR3 nucleotide sequence: TGTGCCAGCAGCCCGGGACAGGGTAGTGAGCAGTACTTC.

This clonotype was detected a few times. This chain links TRBV6-1 with TRBJ2-7, with 10 bases fitting TRBD2. Germline CDR1 is MNHNS and CDR2 is SASEGT. This CDR3 region has 15 residues. V shed 6 bases and J 0 bases; nucleotides not matched to a gene: 5. The CDR3 spells CASRKSGGDSYEQYF. The CDR3, as DNA: TGTGCCAGCAGAAAGAGCGGGGGGGACTCCTACGAGCAGTACTTC.

This chain joins TRBV11-3 and TRBJ2-3; 10 bases fit TRBD2. The length of the CDR3 is 19 residues. CDR1 and CDR2 (germline): SGHNT, YENEEA. The V gene end was trimmed by 0 bases and the J gene end by 4 bases; junction bases not matched to a gene: 13. DNA for the CDR3: TGTGCCAGCAGCTTAGATTCGGCCCCGACTAGCGGGCATGCAGATACGCAGTATTTT. This translates into CASSLDSAPTSGHADTQYF. Drawing the rest from reference TRBV11-3 and TRBJ2-3, the complete variable domain is EAGVVQSPRYKIIEKKQPVAFWCNPISGHNTLYWYLQNLGQGPELLIRYENEEAVDDSQLPKDRFSAERLKGVDSTLKIQPAELGDSAVYLCASSLDSAPTSGHADTQYFGPGTRLTVL.